This TCR beta chain comes out of a study of T cell changes during pregnancy in multiple sclerosis (dated by TCRdb to between 2018 and 2021). Background for the entire study: The study examined how the T cell repertoire changed over the course of pregnancy in women with multiple sclerosis.

CDR1 and CDR2, looked up from the germline V gene (reference sequence), are LNHDA and SQIVND. V and J are truncated by 4 bases and 4 bases respectively, leaving an intervening sequence of 13 bases. Measured from the cysteine to the phenylalanine, the CDR3 is 14 residues long. CDR3 DNA only is kept here, 42 bases in frame from base 1. Comment on this clone: The antigen it binds to is not known. No qualities accompany the bases; no much larger clone lies one base away.

Library preparation employed the immunoSEQ multiplex PCR assay. Sourced from immuneACCESS, this table was stored by TCRdb with only in-frame sequences that have V and J called. A share of the clones is absent; for the studies checked, an unresolved V gene accounts for under half, and the remainder has no known explanation. This sample has 60,000 or so clones in its table, and 85% to 95% of those were observed once. The biggest ten clones account for more than 0.7% of the sample. The sequence came from a female donor with multiple sclerosis, enrolled in a pregnancy study. Recombination joined TRBV19 with TRBJ1-1, and possibly TRBD1, on 5 matching bases. This specimen was peripheral blood, taken in the first trimester of pregnancy. The bases are TGTGCCAGTAGTACCGACGGTCAGGGCACTGAAGCTTTCTTT. This is translated as CASSTDGQGTEAFF.